These 11 T cell receptor beta chains originate from one sample sequenced in a study of OX40 agonist ivuxolimab in advanced cancers. TCRdb's table, derived via immunoSEQ multiplex PCR, lists solely in-frame clones and lacks some. The repertoire holds more than 35,000 clones, around 77% seen once, with over 20% in the top ten. The sequencing here drew on CD4+ or CD8+ T cells sorted from blood, taken in a trial of the OX40 agonist ivuxolimab. Receptor source: an adult with an advanced solid tumor such as melanoma, head and neck, liver or kidney cancer.

The V gene is TRBV5-6, the J gene TRBJ2-2, with TRBD1 matching over 9 bases. V gave up 4 bases and J gave up 6 bases; unmatched junction bases: 4. The CDR3 extends over 14 amino acids. CDR1 is SGHDT and CDR2 is YYEEEE in the germline V gene. CDR3 sequence (DNA): TGTGCCAGCAGCCGGGACAGGGTTGCCGGGGAGCTGTTTTTT. This codes for CASSRDRVAGELFF.

J is TRBJ1-1 and V is TRBV12-5, with a tentative D call TRBD1 (5 bases). Germline V lookup: CDR1 LGHNT, CDR2 FRNRAP. This CDR3 is 13 amino acids long. Trimming took off 5 bases at V and 3 bases at J, with 10 bases between the two ends. This CDR3 is CASGPGGYTEAFF. In DNA, the CDR3 is TGTGCTAGTGGTCCCGGGGGGTACACTGAAGCTTTCTTT.

This clone was seen a few times. This chain uses TRBV27 with TRBJ1-1, with 10 nucleotides matching TRBD1. The CDR3 runs 16 residues. The V gene's germline CDR1 is MNHEY and CDR2 SMNVEV (reference sequence). With 5 bases clipped from V and 6 bases from J, the junction kept 12 bases outside the gene matches. CDR3 loop: CASSKLQGQGFAEAFF. Written as DNA, the CDR3 is TGTGCCAGCAGTAAACTTCAGGGACAGGGGTTCGCTGAAGCTTTCTTT.

The rearrangement links TRBV11-2 to TRBJ2-5; TRBD2 aligns across 13 bases. The assigned J gene may be wrong: the sequence end matches TRBJ2-7 better. From germline, CDR1 is SGHAT and CDR2 FQNNGV. CDR3 length: 16 residues. As DNA, the CDR3 is TGTGCCAGCAGCTTCGCAGGACTAGCGGGGGCCTACGAGCAGTACTTC. This translates into CASSFAGLAGAYEQYF.

This clone was seen once. This chain joins TRBV28 and TRBJ1-1; no firm D call. Germline V lookup: CDR1 MDHEN, CDR2 SYDVKM. The V end was cut by 2 bases, the J end by 3 bases, with 7 bases between. CDR3 length: 13 amino acids. The CDR3 sequence: CASSLGPDTEAFF. Written as DNA, the CDR3 is TGTGCCAGCAGTTTAGGTCCGGACACTGAAGCTTTCTTT.

Remarks on this clone: One end of the junction is discordant with germline, which a read error may explain. This rearrangement joins TRBV7-9 to TRBJ2-7; D might be TRBD1 or TRBD2, each matching 6 bases. The CDR3 has 13 amino acids. The V gene's germline CDR1 is SEHNR and CDR2 FQNEAQ (reference sequence). CDR3 sequence (DNA): TGTGCTAGCAGCTTAGAGGGGGGCTACGAGCAGTACTTC. Residues: CASSLEGGYEQYF.

This sequence joins TRBV5-6 and TRBJ2-1, with 8 bases identical to TRBD2. V lost 6 bases, J lost 9 bases, and 8 bases stayed unmatched. Germline V gene data show CDR1 as SGHDT and CDR2 as YYEEEE. There are 13 residues in the CDR3. The CDR3 sequence is CASITGGIGEQFF. CDR3 in DNA: TGTGCCAGCATCACGGGGGGGATCGGTGAGCAGTTCTTC.

This clone was observed once. The genes are TRBV1 and TRBJ1-2. TRBV1 is an annotated pseudogene. The CDR3 is made up of 13 amino acids. CDR3 sequence (DNA): TGCACCAGCAGCCAAACCGCCGCCTATGGCTACACCTTC. Translating it yields CTSSQTAAYGYTF.

The gene calls are TRBV6-1 and TRBJ2-5; D unclear. This CDR3 is 15 amino acids long. Trimming removed 2 bases from V and 1 base from J, with 11 bases in between. In germline, CDR1 is MNHNS, CDR2 SASEGT. CDR3 DNA sequence: TGTGCCAGCAGTGAAAGTCGGAGATTCCAAGAGACCCAGTACTTC. Its protein is CASSESRRFQETQYF.

CDR3 bases: TGTGCCAGCAGTGCCACGGGAGGAGGCGAGCAGTACTTC. As protein: CASSATGGGEQYF. V gene TRBV6-1 combines with J gene TRBJ2-7, with 7 bases lining up with TRBD2. The CDR3 length is 13 residues. From germline, CDR1 is MNHNS and CDR2 SASEGT. J gave up 6 bases and V 4 bases, and 6 bases lay outside the gene matches.

J is TRBJ2-7 and V is TRBV2; the D gene is possibly TRBD2 (7 bases). Trimming pared 6 bases from V and 3 bases from J, leaving 18 bases between. The CDR3 totals 15 residues. Germline V lookup: CDR1 SNHLY, CDR2 FYNNEI. CDR3 coding DNA: TGTGCCAGCAGCCCGGGGGGCGGAACGCTCTACGAGCAGTACTTC. Its protein product is CASSPGGGTLYEQYF.